The 5 T cell receptor beta chains listed next were all sequenced from one sample in a study of CD8+ T cells in alopecia areata. The treatment: oral pan-JAK inhibitor, 5-10 mg twice daily. In each case, RNA was isolated and then reverse transcribed into cDNA as the sequencing template. The table came from immunoSEQ multiplex PCR; TCRdb's copy has only in-frame clones and leaves some out. The sample yields around 170,000 clones, 40% to 55% seen once. The sequencing here drew on CD8+ T cells sorted from blood, taken around week 54, from a patient treated with tofacitinib. The receptors come from a human donor with alopecia areata.

The chain recombines TRBV12-5 with TRBJ2-5, with D unclear. V lost 3 bases and J lost 5, with 4 bases in between. Germline V gene lookup returns CDR1 LGHNT and CDR2 FRNRAP. The CDR3 has 11 residues. This chain's CDR3 is CASGFGETQYF. The CDR3, as DNA: TGTGCTAGTGGTTTCGGTGAGACCCAGTACTTC.

V and J are TRBV11-1 and TRBJ2-7, with 9 bases identical to TRBD2. Germline V gives CDR1 SGHAT, CDR2 FQDESV (reference sequence). J was trimmed by 1 base and V by 6 bases; bases with no gene match: 1. The CDR3 spans 13 residues. CDR3 loop: CASRGLASYEQYF. The CDR3 DNA sequence: TGTGCCAGCAGGGGACTAGCATCCTACGAGCAGTACTTC.

CDR3 coding DNA: TGTGCCTTCGGGTCGGAGGGTGAAAAACTGTTTTTT. It encodes CAFGSEGEKLFF. This rearrangement joins TRBV30 to TRBJ1-4; D gene uncertain. Trimming pared 7 bases from V and 7 bases from J, leaving 13 bases between. Germline loops: CDR1 GTSNPN, CDR2 SVGIG (reference sequence). The CDR3 has 12 residues.

This clone occurred a few times. This chain uses TRBV9 with TRBJ2-1; D may match TRBD1 or TRBD2 (5 bases each). In germline, CDR1 is SGDLS, CDR2 YYNGEE. Trimming stripped 4 bases from V and 8 bases from J, with 10 bases between. The CDR3 length is 12 residues. Here the CDR3 DNA reads TGTGCCAGCAGCACAGGTAGCGATGAGCAGTTCTTC. As protein: CASSTGSDEQFF.

The rearrangement uses TRBV29-1 and TRBJ1-2; D remains ambiguous. V lost 7 bases, J lost 8 bases, and 20 bases lay in between. Germline V gene lookup returns CDR1 SQVTM and CDR2 ANQGSEA. CDR3 length: 13 residues. In DNA, the CDR3 is TGCAGCGCCGCGAGGGAGGGATTAGGAGGCTACACCTTC. It encodes CSAAREGLGGYTF.